The 29 T cell receptor beta chains in this list originate from one sample, sequenced in a study of T-cell reconstitution after alpha-beta-depleted transplantation in children. TCRbeta library preparation incorporated unique molecular identifiers. TCRdb reanalysed the PCR reads using MiXCR and keeps one entry per CDR3 protein. The data show about 900,000 distinct CDR3 sequences, about 31% seen once. The source was PBMCs, mostly from graft donor cells, collected 360 days after TCRalphabeta/CD19-depleted stem cell transplant. Receptors were obtained from a boy younger than two who had a stem cell transplant for SCID, so the T cells may come from the graft donor.

This clonotype came up a few times. The chain carries TRBV15 and TRBJ2-1, with a tentative D call TRBD1 (5 bases). The CDR3 consists of 15 residues. CDR1 and CDR2 (germline): LNHNV, YYDKDF (reference sequence). Trimming pared 0 bases from V and 6 bases from J, leaving 12 bases between. CDR3 coding DNA: TGTGCCACCAGCAGAGATCGACAGTCGGTCAATGAGCAGTTCTTC. This sequence encodes CATSRDRQSVNEQFF.

For the CDR3, the DNA is TGTGCCACCAGTCTGGATAGTGGCGGCTACAATGAGCAGTTCTTC. It is translated as CATSLDSGGYNEQFF. The V and J genes are TRBV15 and TRBJ2-1; unclear D gene. The germline gives CDR1 LNHNV, CDR2 YYDKDF (reference sequence). Trimming removed 6 bases from V and 3 bases from J, with 15 bases in between. The CDR3 extends over 15 amino acids. The full variable domain, rest sourced from reference TRBV15 and TRBJ2-1, is DAMVIQNPRYQVTQFGKPVTLSCSQTLNHNVMYWYQQKSSQAPKLLFHYYDKDFNNEADTPDNFQSRRPNTSFCFLDIRSPGLGDTAMYLCATSLDSGGYNEQFFGPGTRLTVL.

This clonotype showed up just a few times. This chain links TRBV5-5 with TRBJ1-3; D gene ambiguous. The ends were cut back, 2 bases at V and 4 bases at J, with 4 bases in the middle. The CDR3 extends over 12 amino acids. The germline gives CDR1 SGHKS, CDR2 YYEKEE (reference sequence). For the CDR3, the DNA is TGTGCCAGCAGCTTTGTGGGAAACACCATATATTTT. Protein product: CASSFVGNTIYF.

This clonotype has only a few counts. V usage is TRBV5-1 and J usage is TRBJ1-1; D gene unclear. CDR1 and CDR2 (germline): SGHRS, YFSETQ. This CDR3 spans 15 amino acids. V lost 2 bases and J lost 5, with 16 bases in between. The CDR3 DNA is TGCGCCAGCAGCTTTAAGCCAGATGTGGGGACTGAAGCTTTCTTT. The encoded protein is CASSFKPDVGTEAFF. The full variable domain, in which reference TRBV5-1 and TRBJ1-1 provide the parts outside the CDR3, is KAGVTQTPRYLIKTRGQQVTLSCSPISGHRSVSWYQQTPGQGLQFLFEYFSETQRNKGNFPGRFSGRQFSNSRSEMNVSTLELGDSALYLCASSFKPDVGTEAFFGQGTRLTVV.

This clonotype was seen more than once but under ten times. The chain employs TRBV3-1 and TRBJ2-1; no clear D. Between the trimmed V and J ends, which lost 1 base and 9 bases, there was a span of 13 bases. The CDR3 is 14 residues long. The germline V gene encodes CDR1 LGHDT and CDR2 YNNKEL (reference sequence). The CDR3: CASSQATKVVEQFF. DNA of the CDR3: TGTGCCAGCAGCCAAGCCACCAAGGTCGTTGAGCAGTTCTTC.

This sequence joins TRBV18 and TRBJ1-1; TRBD1 might be the D (5 bases). This CDR3 has 16 amino acids. Trimming shortened V by 2 bases and J by 5 bases, and 18 bases separated the two germline ends. CDR1 and CDR2 from the germline V gene are KGHSH and LQKENI. The CDR3 loop is CASSPRRGVGETEAFF. CDR3 nucleotide sequence: TGTGCCAGCTCACCAAGAAGAGGGGTCGGTGAGACTGAAGCTTTCTTT.

This rearrangement joins TRBV7-2 to TRBJ2-5; D call uncertain. The CDR3 has 15 amino acids. V lost 3 bases and J lost 2, with 13 bases in between. The V gene's germline CDR1 is SGHTA and CDR2 FQGNSA. CDR3 nucleotide sequence: TGTGCCAGCAGCTTCTCTCCGACATTGCAAGAGACCCAGTACTTC. Translated: CASSFSPTLQETQYF.

The V and J genes are TRBV27 and TRBJ2-6; TRBD2 matches 10 bases. Germline-derived CDR1 and CDR2 are MNHEY and SMNVEV (reference sequence). With V trimmed by 6 bases and J by 0 bases, 8 bases remained unmatched. The CDR3 spans 18 residues. CDR3 in DNA: TGTGCCAGCAGCCTTAGCGGGGGGCCCTACTCTGGGGCCAACGTCCTGACTTTC. As protein: CASSLSGGPYSGANVLTF.

The chain links TRBV10-3 to TRBJ2-3; no clear D. The CDR3 length is 13 residues. Between the trimmed V and J ends, which lost 11 bases and 3 bases, there was a span of 15 bases. The germline gives CDR1 ENHRY, CDR2 SYGVKD. CDR3 in DNA: TGTGCCGTCGGACCAGACGGGACAGATACGCAGTATTTT. It encodes CAVGPDGTDTQYF.

This chain links TRBV6-5 with TRBJ2-3; weak D call: TRBD1 (5 bases). The CDR3 loop spans 14 amino acids. V shed 3 bases and J shed 4 bases, with 11 bases lying between them. The germline gives CDR1 MNHEY, CDR2 SVGAGI. CDR3 in amino acids: CASSYNPGPDTQYF. As DNA, the CDR3 is TGTGCCAGCAGTTATAATCCAGGGCCAGATACGCAGTATTTT.

This clonotype was found a few times. V is TRBV27 and J is TRBJ1-2; maybe TRBD1 (5 bases). The CDR3 is 14 residues long. The germline gives CDR1 MNHEY, CDR2 SMNVEV (reference sequence). V gave up 6 bases and J gave up 0 bases, with 11 bases separating them. The CDR3 nucleotides read TGTGCCAGCAGCCCACCAGGGACTAACTATGGCTACACCTTC. Translating it yields CASSPPGTNYGYTF.

V is TRBV28 and J is TRBJ2-2; D uncertain. The CDR3 consists of 16 residues. From germline, CDR1 is MDHEN and CDR2 SYDVKM. The V and J ends lost 5 bases and 1 base respectively, with 14 bases between them. CDR3 sequence (DNA): TGTGCCAGCAGTCCGTTGTGGGTGAGGAACACCGGGGAGCTGTTTTTT. Translation: CASSPLWVRNTGELFF.

This clonotype came up a few times. The chain has TRBV11-2 and TRBJ1-6; TRBD1 might be the D (5 bases). Germline V gene data show CDR1 as SGHAT and CDR2 as FQNNGV. Trimming removed 2 bases at V and 7 bases at J, with 18 bases between. The CDR3 length is 17 residues. The CDR3 nucleotides read TGTGCCAGCAGCTTAAATCCCGACATAGGACAAAATTCACCCCTCCACTTT. Protein: CASSLNPDIGQNSPLHF.

V usage is TRBV6-1 and J usage is TRBJ1-1; D uncertain. V lost 5 bases, J lost 5 bases, and 12 bases lay in between. Germline loops: CDR1 MNHNS, CDR2 SASEGT. The CDR3 extends over 13 amino acids. As DNA, the CDR3 is TGTGCCAGCAGTAAAGAGAGAAATACTGAAGCTTTCTTT. It specifies CASSKERNTEAFF.

A few counts support this clonotype. The chain has TRBV7-3 and TRBJ1-2; tentatively, D is TRBD1 (5 bases). The CDR3 length is 14 residues. Between the trimmed V and J ends, which lost 2 bases and 4 bases, there was a span of 11 bases. Germline CDR1 SGHTA, CDR2 FQGTGA. In DNA form, the CDR3 reads TGTGCCAGCAGCTTAGGGACTGACACCTATGGCTACACCTTC. It encodes CASSLGTDTYGYTF. Full variable domain (outside the CDR3, taken from reference TRBV7-3 and TRBJ1-2): GAGVSQTPSNKVTEKGKYVELRCDPISGHTALYWYRQSLGQGPEFLIYFQGTGAADDSGLPNDRFFAVRPEGSVSTLKIQRTERGDSAVYLCASSLGTDTYGYTFGSGTRLTVV.

The chain recombines TRBV4-1 with TRBJ2-3, with D uncertain. The CDR3 runs to 16 residues. Trimming pared 0 bases from V and 4 bases from J, leaving 14 bases between. CDR1 is MGHRA and CDR2 is YSYEKL in the germline V gene. The CDR3 nucleotides read TGCGCCAGCAGCCAAGATTCCGGACGCGGTGCAGATACGCAGTATTTT. Amino acids: CASSQDSGRGADTQYF.

The rearrangement uses TRBV29-1 and TRBJ2-1; no reliable D call. Germline V gives CDR1 SQVTM, CDR2 ANQGSEA. CDR3 length: 11 amino acids. V lost 6 bases to trimming and J lost 5 bases, with 8 bases between them. The CDR3 bases are TGCAGCGTCGCTTTGGACAATGAGCAGTTCTTC. This gives the protein CSVALDNEQFF.

This clonotype was observed a handful of times. The rearrangement links TRBV27 to TRBJ2-1; 8 bases agree with TRBD2. CDR3 size: 16 residues. V trimming: 2 bases; J trimming: 8 bases; junction bases outside the gene matches: 11. Germline-derived CDR1 and CDR2 are MNHEY and SMNVEV (reference sequence). DNA for the CDR3: TGTGCCAGCAGTTTAGAAGTTCGGGGGGGCCCGGATGAGCAGTTCTTC. It encodes CASSLEVRGGPDEQFF.

The J gene is TRBJ1-2, the V gene TRBV18, with TRBD1 matching over 10 bases. Germline loops: CDR1 KGHSH, CDR2 LQKENI. With V trimmed by 5 bases and J by 3 bases, 12 bases remained unmatched. This CDR3 region has 17 residues. This chain's CDR3 is CASSKITGTGDHYGYTF. The DNA of the CDR3 is TGTGCCAGCTCAAAAATTACCGGGACAGGGGACCACTATGGCTACACCTTC.

This chain joins TRBV20-1 and TRBJ1-1; TRBD1 might be the D (6 bases). The CDR3 totals 14 residues. In germline, CDR1 is DFQATT, CDR2 SNEGSKA (reference sequence). V gave up 2 bases and J gave up 0 bases, with 10 bases separating them. The CDR3 spells CSARRGGVNTEAFF. For the CDR3, the DNA is TGCAGTGCTAGAAGGGGGGGGGTGAACACTGAAGCTTTCTTT.

The gene calls are TRBV10-3 and TRBJ2-3, with D possibly TRBD2 on 5 matching bases. Trimming removed 4 bases from V and 5 bases from J, with 19 bases in between. This CDR3 spans 16 amino acids. Germline CDR1 reads ENHRY; CDR2 reads SYGVKD. The DNA of the CDR3 is TGTGCCATCAGTGCTTCAGCGGAGACGGGCGAAGATACGCAGTATTTT. Translation: CAISASAETGEDTQYF.

This clonotype appeared a few times. This chain links TRBV5-1 with TRBJ2-1, with 8 bases matching TRBD1. V lost 0 bases and J lost 4; bases outside the gene matches: 12. Per the germline V gene, CDR1 is SGHRS and CDR2 is YFSETQ. This CDR3 is built from 18 residues. The CDR3 spells CASSLEGQGYMGYNEQFF. CDR3 DNA: TGCGCCAGCAGCTTGGAAGGACAGGGCTACATGGGATACAATGAGCAGTTCTTC.

V gene TRBV5-1 combines with J gene TRBJ2-1, with D hard to call. The germline V gene encodes CDR1 SGHRS and CDR2 YFSETQ. Trimming removed 1 base at V and 5 bases at J, with 4 bases between. This CDR3 has 12 residues. The chain's CDR3 is CASSLNNNEQFF. Written as DNA, the CDR3 is TGCGCCAGCAGCTTGAATAACAATGAGCAGTTCTTC.

This clonotype turned up a few times. This chain joins TRBV2 and TRBJ2-3; tentatively, D is TRBD2 (6 bases). The CDR3 has 12 residues. Trimming took off 6 bases at V and 2 bases at J, with 6 bases between the two ends. Germline CDR1 SNHLY, CDR2 FYNNEI. The DNA for the CDR3 is TGTGCCAGCAGGGACTACACAGATACGCAGTATTTT. As protein: CASRDYTDTQYF.

This sequence joins TRBV20-1 and TRBJ1-5, with 7 bases aligning to TRBD1. Germline CDR1 is DFQATT and CDR2 is SNEGSKA (reference sequence). V shed 6 bases, J shed 4 bases, and the junction held 6 bases outside the gene matches. CDR3 length: 13 residues. CDR3: CSATGTVNQPQHF. The CDR3 bases are TGCAGTGCGACCGGGACAGTAAATCAGCCCCAGCATTTT.

V usage is TRBV5-1 and J usage is TRBJ2-3; D remains unclear. V was clipped by 1 base and J by 3 bases, with 12 bases between them. Germline loops: CDR1 SGHRS, CDR2 YFSETQ. The CDR3 is 15 amino acids. In DNA form, the CDR3 reads TGCGCCAGCAGCTTGCTACTAAAGGGAACAGATACGCAGTATTTT. Translated: CASSLLLKGTDTQYF.

This clonotype appeared many times. The chain joins TRBV6-2 or TRBV6-3 to TRBJ2-3, with D possibly matching TRBD1 (6 bases). Germline V CDR1 and CDR2: MNHEY, SVGEGT. V lost 2 bases and J lost 2, with 8 bases in between. The CDR3 is 14 amino acids. The DNA for the CDR3 is TGTGCCAGCAGTTACGGACAGATCACAGATACGCAGTATTTT. Protein: CASSYGQITDTQYF.

This chain uses TRBV29-1 with TRBJ2-1, with D uncertain. This CDR3 region has 11 residues. Trimming removed 7 bases from V and 7 bases from J, with 11 bases in between. Germline assignment: CDR1 SQVTM and CDR2 ANQGSEA. As DNA, the CDR3 is TGCAGCGCACCAGTCCTAAATGAGCAGTTCTTC. Translating gives CSAPVLNEQFF.

This chain connects TRBV10-3 to TRBJ2-7, with D perhaps TRBD1 or TRBD2 (5 bases each). V was clipped by 5 bases and J by 4 bases, with 12 bases between them. Germline loops: CDR1 ENHRY, CDR2 SYGVKD. The CDR3 has 13 amino acids. For the CDR3, the DNA is TGTGCCATCAGTCGTGGGACCCTGTACGAGCAGTACTTC. This translates into CAISRGTLYEQYF.